This T cell receptor (beta chain) was found in a study of CD8 T cells in Susac syndrome. CD8+ and CD4+ T cells from blood underwent TCR beta sequencing, which was carried out in a high-throughput format. With random hexamers, reverse transcription was performed on about 0.45 to 1 ug of RNA. One entry per CDR3 protein, called by TCRdb with MiXCR from the immunoSEQ multiplex PCR reads. The data show about 400,000 distinct CDR3 sequences, approximately 85% seen once. This receptor was obtained from a human donor with multiple sclerosis. Sequencing was done on a sample of CD8+ T cells from PBMCs.

Written as DNA, the CDR3 is TGCGCCAGCAGCCAAGACCCCTCTCTAGCGGGACACTCCTACGAGCAGTACTTC. Protein: CASSQDPSLAGHSYEQYF. V gene TRBV4-1 combines with J gene TRBJ2-7, with 9 bases fitting TRBD2. Germline V CDR1 and CDR2: MGHRA, YSYEKL. J lost 0 bases, V lost 0 bases, and 9 bases had no gene match. CDR3 length equals 18 residues.